One and the same sample provided the 15 T cell receptor beta chains below, sequenced in a study of blood T cell repertoires in COVID-19. Using immunoSEQ multiplex PCR, the repertoire was profiled, and TCRdb retains in-frame clones only, with some absent. The sample holds roughly 150,000 clones, roughly 90% seen once. The specimen was PBMCs or T cells enriched from blood (not recorded which). The source is a man over 45 who had recovered from COVID-19.

The CDR3 here is CASSAVSGANVLTF. DNA of the CDR3: TGTGCCAGCAGCGCTGTATCTGGGGCCAACGTCCTGACTTTC. This chain links TRBV9 with TRBJ2-6; no firm D call. CDR1 and CDR2 (germline): SGDLS, YYNGEE. The CDR3 has 14 residues. V was pared by 3 bases and J by 1 base, with 5 bases between.

This chain uses TRBV5-1 with TRBJ1-1; D perhaps matches TRBD1 (5 bases). Germline V gene lookup returns CDR1 SGHRS and CDR2 YFSETQ. The CDR3 length is 14 residues. Between the trimmed V and J ends, which lost 4 bases and 7 bases, there was a span of 17 bases. CDR3 sequence: CASSLDSQGIEAFF. In DNA, the CDR3 is TGCGCCAGCAGCCTTGATTCTCAGGGAATTGAAGCTTTCTTT.

The J gene is TRBJ1-1, the V gene TRBV5-1, with TRBD1 as a possible D gene (5 bases). Trimming removed 4 bases from V and 3 bases from J, with 13 bases in between. The germline V gene has CDR1 SGHRS and CDR2 YFSETQ. This CDR3 spans 14 amino acids. The CDR3 region has the DNA TGCGCCAGCAGCCCGGCGGGGGGGTACACTGAAGCTTTCTTT. As protein: CASSPAGGYTEAFF.

This chain links TRBV2 with TRBJ2-5; tentative D call: TRBD2 (6 bases). Germline V gives CDR1 SNHLY, CDR2 FYNNEI. Between the trimmed V and J ends, which lost 5 bases and 0 bases, there was a span of 13 bases. CDR3 length: 15 amino acids. The CDR3 nucleotides are TGTGCCAGCAGTACCAATCGGGGGTACCAAGAGACCCAGTACTTC. Translation: CASSTNRGYQETQYF.

This rearrangement joins TRBV5-1 to TRBJ2-5; D may be TRBD2 (6 bases). The CDR3 has 15 residues. The germline gives CDR1 SGHRS, CDR2 YFSETQ. V lost 5 bases to trimming and J lost 1 base, with 15 bases between them. The CDR3 is CASRVGGVIQETQYF. In nucleotides, the CDR3 is TGCGCCAGCAGGGTGGGGGGAGTTATCCAAGAGACCCAGTACTTC.

The V gene is TRBV3-1 (or the pseudogene TRBV3-2), the J gene TRBJ2-5; 8 bases map to TRBD2. The junction had 13 bases not matched to a gene; V was cut back by 2 bases and J by 5 bases. Germline V gene lookup returns CDR1 LGHDT and CDR2 YNNKEL (reference sequence). There are 17 residues in the CDR3. As DNA, the CDR3 is TGTGCCAGCAGCCAAAGTCGTCTCGGGGGGGTAAAGGAGACCCAGTACTTC. This encodes CASSQSRLGGVKETQYF.

This clone was counted only a few times. This sequence joins TRBV7-9 and TRBJ2-7, with D possibly matching TRBD2 (5 bases). The germline CDR1 and CDR2 sequences are SEHNR and FQNEAQ (reference sequence). Deletions cut 2 bases from V and 3 bases from J, with 11 bases between. The CDR3 spans 14 residues. CDR3 loop: CASSLSLGVYEQYV. The CDR3 bases are TGTGCCAGCAGCTTATCACTAGGAGTCTACGAGCAGTACGTC.

This rearrangement joins TRBV15 to TRBJ2-4; tentatively, D is TRBD1 (5 bases). V was cut by 0 bases and J by 3 bases, with 15 bases left in between. The V gene's germline CDR1 is LNHNV and CDR2 YYDKDF (reference sequence). The CDR3 is made up of 17 amino acids. CDR3 sequence (DNA): TGTGCCACCAGCAGAGACAGGAGCCAAAGGGGCAAAAACATTCAGTACTTC. This encodes CATSRDRSQRGKNIQYF. The full variable domain, with the rest looked up from reference TRBV15 and TRBJ2-4, is DAMVIQNPRYQVTQFGKPVTLSCSQTLNHNVMYWYQQKSSQAPKLLFHYYDKDFNNEADTPDNFQSRRPNTSFCFLDIRSPGLGDTAMYLCATSRDRSQRGKNIQYFGAGTRLSVL.

The chain carries TRBV7-9 and TRBJ2-7; 8 bases align to TRBD2. V lost 5 bases to trimming and J lost 0 bases; unmatched junction nucleotides: 12. The CDR3 contains 17 residues. The germline V gene has CDR1 SEHNR and CDR2 FQNEAQ (reference sequence). For the CDR3, the DNA is TGTGCCAGCAGCCCGCGCGGGGGGCGGCTAAGCTCCTACGAGCAGTACTTC. Translation: CASSPRGGRLSSYEQYF.

The chain is built from TRBV6-1 and TRBJ1-6; the D gene is possibly TRBD1 (5 bases). CDR1 and CDR2 (germline): MNHNS, SASEGT. This CDR3 comprises 15 residues. Trimming removed 0 bases at V and 12 bases at J, with 15 bases between. CDR3 amino acids: CASSEAGLGGGPLHF. The CDR3 nucleotides read TGTGCCAGCAGTGAAGCGGGCCTCGGGGGTGGACCCCTCCACTTT.

This chain joins TRBV2 and TRBJ2-5, with D maybe TRBD1 (5 bases). Germline CDR1 and CDR2: SNHLY and FYNNEI. The V end was cut by 6 bases, the J end by 5 bases, with 22 bases between. CDR3 length: 16 amino acids. The chain's CDR3 is CASSGYGASSAETQYF. CDR3 bases: TGTGCCAGCAGCGGTTATGGGGCCTCATCGGCGGAGACCCAGTACTTC.

This chain joins TRBV7-6 and TRBJ1-3; unclear D gene. There are 15 residues in the CDR3. V was shortened by 0 bases and J by 4 bases, with 10 bases between the two germline ends. The germline V gene has CDR1 SGHVS and CDR2 FNYEAQ. CDR3: CASSLALSPGNTIYF. CDR3 sequence (DNA): TGTGCCAGCAGCTTAGCCCTCTCTCCCGGAAACACCATATATTTT.

This clone was picked up one time. This chain connects TRBV5-6 to TRBJ2-1; D perhaps matches TRBD2 (5 bases). V was shortened by 5 bases and J by 8 bases, with 14 bases between the two germline ends. The germline V gene has CDR1 SGHDT and CDR2 YYEEEE. This CDR3 is built from 13 residues. The CDR3 spells CASRERGIDEQFF. The CDR3 nucleotides read TGTGCCAGCAGGGAACGAGGGATCGATGAGCAGTTCTTC. Combining the CDR3 with reference TRBV5-6 and TRBJ2-1 gives the whole variable domain DAGVTQSPTHLIKTRGQQVTLRCSPKSGHDTVSWYQQALGQGPQFIFQYYEEEERQRGNFPDRFSGHQFPNYSSELNVNALLLGDSALYLCASRERGIDEQFFGPGTRLTVL.

This clone was recorded a few times. The chain couples TRBV28 to TRBJ1-2; possibly TRBD1 for D (6 bases). CDR3 size: 17 residues. Trimming stripped 6 bases from V and 7 bases from J, with 27 bases between. The germline gives CDR1 MDHEN, CDR2 SYDVKM. The CDR3: CASSPPEGGSLLGGYTF. DNA for the CDR3: TGTGCCAGCAGCCCCCCCGAGGGGGGGTCCTTGCTCGGTGGCTACACCTTC.

V is TRBV3-1 (or the pseudogene TRBV3-2) and J is TRBJ1-4; TRBD1 might be the D (5 bases). Trimming cost V 2 bases and J 7 bases, with 8 bases left between them. The germline gives CDR1 LGHDT, CDR2 YNNKEL (reference sequence). This CDR3 has 13 amino acids. In nucleotides, the CDR3 is TGTGCCAGCAGCCAAAGGGGAAGTGAAAAACTGTTTTTT. It specifies CASSQRGSEKLFF.